The following is a TCR beta chain sequence with its context. Its specificity is unknown. The data belong to a study of OX40 agonist ivuxolimab in advanced cancers. Overall study: Patients received the agonistic anti-OX40 (CD134) antibody ivuxolimab. Hepatocellular carcinoma, melanoma, renal cell or head and neck cancer occurred in dose-escalation patients. Findings and limits, study-wide: In CD8+ T cells, expanded clones were on average more numerous than in CD4+.

Method: immunoSEQ multiplex PCR; TCRdb's copy keeps in-frame clones and lacks some. The profile covers fewer than 80,000 clones, with roughly nine tenths appearing a single time and roughly 4% taken by the ten largest. Germline V CDR1 and CDR2: SEHNR, FQNEAQ (reference sequence). Between the trimmed V and J ends, which lost 5 bases and 6 bases, there was a span of 14 bases. There are 15 residues in the CDR3. Patients had blood sampled at baseline and again on cycle 4 day 1 and cycle 7 day 1. The chain is built from TRBV7-9 and TRBJ1-6; D uncertain. The sample was CD4+ or CD8+ T cells sorted from blood, taken in a trial of the OX40 agonist ivuxolimab. This receptor was taken from an adult with an advanced solid tumor such as melanoma, head and neck, liver or kidney cancer. The CDR3 region has the DNA TGTGCCAGCAGCCCCCGACGGGAGGGTAATTCACCCCTCCACTTT. Translated, it gives CASSPRREGNSPLHF.